This T cell receptor beta chain is from a study of vaccination and CD4 T cells after COVID-19. As for the study in general: Control cultures were supplied with a CEFX pool, an HIV-1 Nef pool, or no peptide at all.

Treatment here: approximately 10-day PBMC culture with coronavirus spike peptide pools or control peptides (ViraFEST assay). PBMCs were cultured at around 2 million per well with roughly 9.9 IU/ml IL-2 and around 10 ug/ml peptide pools. The CDR3 covers 14 residues. In germline, CDR1 is DFQATT, CDR2 SNEGSKA (reference sequence). Trimming at V came to 6 bases and at J to 3 bases, leaving 11 bases not matched to a gene. Comment on this clonotype: Its antigen is still unknown.

Cultured CD4+ T-cell DNA underwent Oncomine TCR Beta short-read sequencing. Scientists extracted genomic DNA from CD4+ T cells grown in culture. TCRdb re-analysed the PCR reads in MiXCR, keeping a single row per CDR3 protein. The profile shows approximately 13,000 distinct CDR3 sequences, just under 30% of them singletons. The sequence was collected from a human donor who received a COVID-19 vaccine. The chain uses TRBV20-1 and TRBJ2-7; 7 nucleotides align to TRBD1. Sequenced material: CD4+ T cells from blood, cultured in vitro, taken before SARS-CoV-2 vaccination. CDR3 DNA: TGCAGTGCCGAACAGGGGACAGCGCACTACGAGCAGTACTTC. The encoded protein is CSAEQGTAHYEQYF.